The 7 T cell receptor beta chains presented below share a single source sample, sequenced in a study of OX40 agonist ivuxolimab in advanced cancers. The repertoire was sequenced with immunoSEQ multiplex PCR; TCRdb's copy has only in-frame clones and lacks some. The profile shows 33,000 or so clones, approximately 81% of them singletons. The input for sequencing was CD4+ or CD8+ T cells sorted from blood, taken in a trial of the OX40 agonist ivuxolimab. Source of these receptors: an adult with an advanced solid tumor such as melanoma, head and neck, liver or kidney cancer.

The chain has TRBV18 and TRBJ2-6; 8 positions match TRBD1. The CDR3 is 15 amino acids. The germline CDR1 and CDR2 sequences are KGHSH and LQKENI. With 5 bases clipped from V and 4 bases from J, the junction kept 4 bases outside the gene matches. The CDR3 loop is CASSGTGSGANVLTF. The CDR3, as DNA: TGTGCCAGCTCAGGGACAGGTTCAGGGGCCAACGTCCTGACTTTC. Full variable domain (remainder filled in from reference TRBV18 and TRBJ2-6): NAGVMQNPRHLVRRRGQEARLRCSPMKGHSHVYWYRQLPEEGLKFMVYLQKENIIDESGMPKERFSAEFPKEGPSILRIQQVVRGDSAAYFCASSGTGSGANVLTFGAGSRLTVL.

The rearrangement uses TRBV4-1 and TRBJ1-2; possibly TRBD1 for D (5 bases). Looked up from germline, CDR1 is MGHRA and CDR2 is YSYEKL. Trimming cost V 5 bases and J 2 bases, with 18 bases left between them. The CDR3 is 16 residues long. The CDR3 sequence: CASSSRGQIGNYGYTF. The CDR3 DNA reads TGCGCCAGCAGCTCGAGGGGTCAGATAGGCAACTATGGCTACACCTTC.

Concerning this clone: Other DNA sequences in this specimen translate into the identical CDR3. The rearrangement uses TRBV28 and TRBJ1-1; D is undetermined. The CDR3 runs to 13 residues. V lost 3 bases and J 1 base, leaving 6 bases between the germline ends. Germline-derived CDR1 and CDR2 are MDHEN and SYDVKM. The CDR3 sequence is CASSLVGNTEAFF. CDR3 bases: TGTGCCAGCAGTTTGGTGGGGAACACTGAAGCTTTCTTT.

By frequency in the sample, this clone is medium-sized. The chain joins TRBV7-9 to TRBJ1-4; D unresolved. Per germline, CDR1 SEHNR and CDR2 FQNEAQ (reference sequence). V lost 5 bases to trimming and J lost 4 bases, with 11 bases between them. The CDR3 consists of 14 residues. This CDR3 is CASSTELLNEKLFF. The CDR3 DNA is TGTGCCAGCAGCACGGAGCTCCTTAATGAAAAACTGTTTTTT.

The V and J genes are TRBV6-6 and TRBJ2-7, with D unclear. This CDR3 is built from 12 residues. Germline V gene data show CDR1 as MNHNY and CDR2 as SVGAGI (reference sequence). V was clipped by 7 bases and J by 2 bases, with 9 bases between them. CDR3 residues: CASTYNTYEQYF. The CDR3 coding sequence is TGTGCCAGCACCTACAATACCTACGAGCAGTACTTC.

V usage is TRBV5-1 and J usage is TRBJ2-1; no definite D call. The V end was cut by 1 base, the J end by 4 bases, with 9 bases between. This CDR3 is built from 14 residues. Germline V gene data show CDR1 as SGHRS and CDR2 as YFSETQ. CDR3 sequence reads: CASSLHPNYNEQFF. In DNA, the CDR3 is TGCGCCAGCAGCTTGCATCCAAATTACAATGAGCAGTTCTTC.

J is TRBJ2-3 and V is TRBV6-5; 8 positions match TRBD2. The V gene's germline CDR1 is MNHEY and CDR2 SVGAGI. The CDR3 runs 15 residues. V lost 5 bases to trimming and J lost 4 bases; unmatched junction nucleotides: 8. CDR3 residues: CASSPPGLAADTQYF. DNA for the CDR3: TGTGCCAGCAGTCCCCCCGGACTAGCCGCAGATACGCAGTATTTT.